Below, 28 T cell receptor beta chains from the same sample are listed, as sequenced in a study of blood T cell repertoires in COVID-19. Here immunoSEQ multiplex PCR was the method, and the copy in TCRdb shows in-frame clones only, minus some. This sample has some 180,000 clones; around 80% occur once, and the top ten carry around 7%. The sequenced sample was peripheral blood. The receptors here all came from a woman in her thirties or forties with COVID-19, enrolled during active disease.

The CDR3 DNA sequence: TGTGCCAGCAGTGCCGACAGGGGGCGGTTGTACACTGAAGCTTTCTTT. It translates to CASSADRGRLYTEAFF. The rearrangement links TRBV25-1 to TRBJ1-1; 10 bases match TRBD1. The CDR3 runs to 16 residues. The germline V gene has CDR1 MGHDK and CDR2 SYGVNS. The J segment lost 3 bases and the V segment lost 4 bases, leaving 8 bases of the junction unmatched.

The chain couples TRBV3-1 (or the pseudogene TRBV3-2) to TRBJ2-7; 11 nucleotides line up with TRBD2. Germline V gene data show CDR1 as LGHDT and CDR2 as YNNKEL (reference sequence). The trim removed 7 bases at V and 11 bases at J, leaving 10 bases unmatched. This CDR3 region has 13 residues. The CDR3 region is CASTALAGGPKYF. CDR3 bases: TGTGCCAGCACCGCTTTAGCGGGAGGGCCTAAGTACTTC.

This clone was detected a few times. The chain is built from TRBV4-2 and TRBJ2-3, with TRBD2 identical over 14 bases. V was clipped by 4 bases and J by 4 bases; unmatched bases: 7. The CDR3 is 17 amino acids. CDR1 and CDR2 (germline): LGHNA, YNFKEQ. CDR3 sequence (DNA): TGTGCCAGCAGCCGGCCGGGACTAGCGGGAGCGGCAGATACGCAGTATTTT. Translating gives CASSRPGLAGAADTQYF.

The chain links TRBV7-8 to TRBJ1-5, with a tentative D call TRBD1 (6 bases). Germline CDR1 and CDR2: SGHVS and FQNEAQ. V was pared by 5 bases and J by 7 bases, with 12 bases between. CDR3 length: 13 amino acids. CDR3 amino acids: CASSLGTPQPQHF. The CDR3 nucleotides read TGTGCCAGCAGCCTGGGGACACCACAGCCCCAGCATTTT. Together with reference TRBV7-8 and TRBJ1-5, the CDR3 gives the full variable domain: GAGVSQSPRYKVAKRGQDVALRCDPISGHVSLFWYQQALGQGPEFLTYFQNEAQLDKSGLPSDRFFAERPEGSVSTLKIQRTQQEDSAVYLCASSLGTPQPQHFGDGTRLSIL.

This chain uses TRBV7-8 with TRBJ2-7; tentatively, D is TRBD1 (6 bases). The V gene's germline CDR1 is SGHVS and CDR2 FQNEAQ. Trimming removed 3 bases at V and 4 bases at J, with 10 bases between. The CDR3 consists of 13 residues. In DNA form, the CDR3 reads TGTGCCAGCAGCTTTGGGGACACGTACGAGCAGTACTTC. Its protein is CASSFGDTYEQYF. Drawing the rest from reference TRBV7-8 and TRBJ2-7, the complete variable domain is GAGVSQSPRYKVAKRGQDVALRCDPISGHVSLFWYQQALGQGPEFLTYFQNEAQLDKSGLPSDRFFAERPEGSVSTLKIQRTQQEDSAVYLCASSFGDTYEQYFGPGTRLTVT.

Comment on this clone: A much larger clone differs from this one at a single base, so this may be a read error. V and J are TRBV7-9 and TRBJ2-7, with D possibly TRBD1 on 6 matching bases. Trimming removed 3 bases at V and 1 base at J, with 7 bases between. CDR3 length: 13 residues. CDR1 is SEHNR and CDR2 is FQNEAQ in the germline V gene (reference sequence). The CDR3 sequence: CASSFGQSYEQYF. DNA of the CDR3: TGTGCCAGCAGCTTTGGACAGTCCTACGAGCAGTACTTC.

J is TRBJ2-3 and V is TRBV5-1, with 7 bases matching TRBD1. After removal of 4 bases from V and 8 bases from J, the junction contained 13 bases not matched to a gene. The CDR3 consists of 15 residues. CDR1 and CDR2 (germline): SGHRS, YFSETQ. For the CDR3, the DNA is TGCGCCAGCAGCCCGGACGGGACAGCAGATGCTACGCAGTATTTT. This encodes CASSPDGTADATQYF.

The chain joins TRBV2 to TRBJ1-5; D is possibly TRBD1 (5 bases). Germline-derived CDR1 and CDR2 are SNHLY and FYNNEI. V shed 5 bases and J shed 3 bases, with 17 bases lying between them. The CDR3 is 16 residues long. CDR3 region: CASSFLGGIANQPQHF. The CDR3 DNA reads TGTGCCAGCAGTTTCCTTGGGGGGATTGCCAATCAGCCCCAGCATTTT. Variable domain in full (rest from reference TRBV2 and TRBJ1-5): EPEVTQTPSHQVTQMGQEVILRCVPISNHLYFYWYRQILGQKVEFLVSFYNNEISEKSEIFDDQFSVERPDGSNFTLKIRSTKLEDSAMYFCASSFLGGIANQPQHFGDGTRLSIL.

This chain links TRBV7-3 with TRBJ1-2; 8 positions agree with TRBD1. The trim removed 4 bases at V and 2 bases at J, leaving 6 bases unmatched. This CDR3 has 15 amino acids. Looked up from germline, CDR1 is SGHTA and CDR2 is FQGTGA. The CDR3 DNA is TGTGCCAGCAGCTCGTCGCAGGGGGCGAACTATGGCTACACCTTC. This gives the protein CASSSSQGANYGYTF.

Only a few counts were recorded for this clone. The chain recombines TRBV28 with TRBJ1-2; D is unclear. Trimming cost V 4 bases and J 7 bases, with 16 bases left between them. CDR1 MDHEN and CDR2 SYDVKM come from the germline V gene. CDR3 length equals 14 residues. CDR3: CASSSRARWAGYTF. In DNA form, the CDR3 reads TGTGCCAGCAGTTCCCGCGCCCGTTGGGCTGGCTACACCTTC.

The gene calls are TRBV11-2 and TRBJ1-3; D unclear. The CDR3 covers 14 residues. Trimming took off 1 base at V and 0 bases at J, with 4 bases between the two ends. CDR1 and CDR2 from the germline V gene are SGHAT and FQNNGV. CDR3 protein: CASSLGVSGNTIYF. DNA for the CDR3: TGTGCCAGCAGCTTAGGCGTCTCTGGAAACACCATATATTTT.

The chain links TRBV6-6 to TRBJ1-4, with D possibly being TRBD1 (6 bases). Germline V gene lookup returns CDR1 MNHNY and CDR2 SVGAGI (reference sequence). Trimming removed 2 bases from V and 7 bases from J, with 14 bases in between. CDR3 length equals 15 residues. The CDR3: CASSYLQGTREKLFF. For the CDR3, the DNA is TGTGCCAGCAGTTACCTCCAGGGGACGCGTGAAAAACTGTTTTTT.

The CDR3 nucleotides are TGTGCCAGCAGCCCGGGAGGGGCAGGGAGGGAAAAACTGTTTTTT. As protein: CASSPGGAGREKLFF. The V and J genes are TRBV5-5 and TRBJ1-4; tentatively, D is TRBD1 (5 bases). The CDR3 is 15 amino acids. In germline, CDR1 is SGHKS, CDR2 YYEKEE (reference sequence). Trimming shortened V by 4 bases and J by 8 bases, and 18 bases separated the two germline ends.

The V gene is TRBV10-2, the J gene TRBJ2-7, with a possible D match to TRBD2 (6 bases). The CDR3 consists of 15 residues. Germline CDR1 WSHSY, CDR2 SAAADI. Trimming stripped 3 bases from V and 3 bases from J, with 15 bases between. The CDR3 reads CASSDQGLRSYEQYF. The CDR3 region has the DNA TGCGCCAGCAGTGATCAGGGACTTCGAAGCTACGAGCAGTACTTC.

The chain combines TRBV19 with TRBJ1-5; 7 bases match TRBD1. The CDR3 loop spans 16 amino acids. Trimming took 5 bases from V and 3 from J; bases not matched to a gene: 10. Germline CDR1 and CDR2: LNHDA and SQIVND (reference sequence). Here the CDR3 DNA reads TGTGCCAGTAGTGCCGGTTCAGGGGGTTCCAATCAGCCCCAGCATTTT. This encodes CASSAGSGGSNQPQHF.

The V and J genes are TRBV27 and TRBJ1-2; D perhaps matches TRBD1 (5 bases). The CDR3 is 14 residues long. V lost 5 bases and J lost 4, with 14 bases in between. Germline CDR1 MNHEY, CDR2 SMNVEV (reference sequence). CDR3 protein: CASSRVTGVYGYTF. The CDR3 DNA is TGTGCCAGCAGTCGCGTAACAGGTGTCTATGGCTACACCTTC.

This clone appeared a single time. V usage is TRBV19 and J usage is TRBJ1-4; 7 bases line up with TRBD1. Germline trimming cut 3 bases from V and 6 bases from J; bases unmatched to any gene: 4. This CDR3 spans 14 amino acids. Germline V gene sequence: CDR1 LNHDA, CDR2 SQIVND (reference sequence). CDR3 sequence reads: CASSIGTVDEKLFF. Here the CDR3 DNA reads TGTGCCAGTAGTATTGGGACAGTCGATGAAAAACTGTTTTTT.

The chain uses TRBV4-2 and TRBJ1-5; D possibly corresponds to TRBD1 (5 bases). The germline V gene encodes CDR1 LGHNA and CDR2 YNFKEQ. This CDR3 is 17 amino acids long. The V end was cut by 0 bases, the J end by 3 bases, with 15 bases between. The CDR3 sequence is CASSQDQGNSLNQPQHF. In DNA, the CDR3 is TGTGCCAGCAGCCAAGATCAGGGTAATTCCCTCAATCAGCCCCAGCATTTT.

V and J are TRBV28 and TRBJ2-7; D may be TRBD1 (5 bases). Germline V gene lookup returns CDR1 MDHEN and CDR2 SYDVKM. Between the trimmed V and J ends, which lost 7 bases and 5 bases, there was a span of 9 bases. The CDR3 covers 11 residues. Here the CDR3 reads CASNPGNEQYF. CDR3 bases: TGTGCCAGCAACCCAGGGAACGAGCAGTACTTC.

This clone was seen only once. The chain recombines TRBV6-2 or TRBV6-3 with TRBJ2-7; 13 positions agree with TRBD2. The CDR3 consists of 16 residues. J gave up 4 bases and V 5 bases, and 8 bases lay outside the gene matches. The germline gives CDR1 MNHEY, CDR2 SVGEGT. The CDR3 DNA is TGTGCCAGCAGTCCCTTGGGACTAGCGGGGTATTACGAGCAGTACTTC. Its translation: CASSPLGLAGYYEQYF.

The V gene is TRBV21-1, the J gene TRBJ2-6; the table's D call TRBD1 went unverified against the DNA. TRBV21-1 is marked as a pseudogene. The CDR3 consists of 16 residues. The CDR3 sequence is CASSSSRGHGANVLTF. CDR3 sequence (DNA): TGTGCCAGCAGCTCGAGCAGGGGGCACGGGGCCAACGTCCTGACTTTC.

The rearrangement uses TRBV7-3 and TRBJ2-3; D may be TRBD1 (5 bases). Germline V gene data show CDR1 as SGHTA and CDR2 as FQGTGA. The CDR3 extends over 14 amino acids. The V end lost 2 bases, the J end lost 5 bases, and 11 bases lay between the germline ends. CDR3 bases: TGTGCCAGCAGCTTATCAGGGAAGGGAGATACGCAGTATTTT. This gives the protein CASSLSGKGDTQYF.

V gene TRBV19 combines with J gene TRBJ1-2; D is perhaps TRBD1 (5 bases). With 3 bases removed from V and 0 bases from J, the gap between germline ends came to 11 bases. The length of the CDR3 is 15 residues. The germline gives CDR1 LNHDA, CDR2 SQIVND (reference sequence). As DNA, the CDR3 is TGTGCCAGTAGTATGCCGGCCAGGGCTAACTATGGCTACACCTTC. Translation: CASSMPARANYGYTF.

This chain connects TRBV2 to TRBJ1-1; TRBD1 agrees at 11 bases. This CDR3 spans 14 amino acids. The junction had 4 bases not matched to a gene; V was cut back by 6 bases and J by 4 bases. Germline CDR1 SNHLY, CDR2 FYNNEI. CDR3 sequence reads: CASSRDRGATEAFF. The DNA of the CDR3 is TGTGCCAGCAGCCGGGACAGGGGGGCCACTGAAGCTTTCTTT.

With respect to this clone: Other DNA sequences from this sample encode an identical CDR3 as well. V and J are TRBV9 and TRBJ1-1; D not resolved. Germline-derived CDR1 and CDR2 are SGDLS and YYNGEE. With 2 bases removed from V and 5 bases from J, the gap between germline ends came to 10 bases. The CDR3 covers 13 residues. In DNA, the CDR3 is TGTGCCAGCAGCGTGTTCGCCGGTACTGAAGCTTTCTTT. It translates to CASSVFAGTEAFF.

This sequence joins TRBV7-2 and TRBJ2-3; 13 positions match TRBD2. The CDR3 covers 18 residues. CDR1 is SGHTA and CDR2 is FQGNSA in the germline V gene. J gave up 7 bases and V 4 bases, and 14 bases lay outside the gene matches. The CDR3 is CASSSGLAGVPPHHTQYF. The DNA for the CDR3 is TGTGCCAGCAGCTCCGGACTAGCGGGAGTTCCGCCCCACCATACGCAGTATTTT.

V gene TRBV11-2 combines with J gene TRBJ2-7, with 12 bases that match TRBD2. Germline lookup yields CDR1 SGHAT and CDR2 FQNNGV. There are 14 residues in the CDR3. The J segment lost 9 bases and the V segment lost 4 bases, leaving 7 bases of the junction unmatched. The CDR3 region has the DNA TGTGCCAGCAGCTACCAGACTAGCGGGAGACGGCAGTACTTC. The encoded protein is CASSYQTSGRRQYF.

The CDR3 sequence: CASSEGAINQPQHF. The CDR3 region has the DNA TGCGCCAGCAGTGAGGGGGCTATCAATCAGCCCCAGCATTTT. The gene calls are TRBV5-1 and TRBJ1-5; TRBD1 aligns across 7 bases. With V trimmed by 5 bases and J by 3 bases, 5 bases remained unmatched. Germline V lookup: CDR1 SGHRS, CDR2 YFSETQ. The CDR3 spans 14 residues.